This TCR beta chain was found in a study of cytomegalovirus exposure and HLA in healthy donors. 60 Vbeta and 13 Jbeta primers were used in PCR. Profiled with immunoSEQ multiplex PCR; TCRdb holds only in-frame clones, not every one. The sample holds 100,000 to 150,000 clones; about 82% are singletons and the top ten take roughly 2%. The V end was cut by 0 bases, the J end by 1 base, with 20 bases between. There are 19 residues in the CDR3. Per the germline V gene, CDR1 is SGDLS and CDR2 is YYNGEE. The receptor was isolated from a man aged 50-59 years in good health and CMV-seronegative. The chain is built from TRBV9 and TRBJ1-5; TRBD1 is a possible D gene (6 bases). Sequenced material: PBMCs. CDR3 protein: CASSVATLKGRGSNQPQHF. DNA for the CDR3: TGTGCCAGCAGCGTAGCTACTCTTAAGGGAAGGGGGAGCAATCAGCCCCAGCATTTT.